The rows below give T cell receptor beta chains drawn from one sample of a study of T cell responses to AZD1222 COVID-19 vaccine. Generated by immunoSEQ multiplex PCR, the TCRdb table keeps only in-frame clones and is missing some. The sample consists of 60,000 to 95,000 clones, roughly 91% of them appearing once. Here the sequenced sample was peripheral blood, taken 28 days after the second AZD1222 dose. The receptors derive from an adult who received the AZD1222 COVID-19 vaccine. Both conserved end residues are part of each CDR3. A D gene is named only where the DNA matches it firmly. Not all rows give a size; the values are once, few, many and, for expanded clones, a class.

D gene	V gene	clone size	CDR3 protein
-	TRBV14	-	CASSQVGAEETQYF
-	TRBV19	-	CASSIDQYSYNEQFF
-	TRBV30	-	CAWRRDPGDEQYF
-	TRBV3-1/TRBV3-2	-	CASSPGDYGYTF
TRBD1	TRBV5-1	-	CASSLVGQGNIEQFF
-	TRBV30	-	CAWSERTGNSPLHF
-	TRBV4-2	-	CASSQESGPYYEQYF
-	TRBV6-5	-	CASSYSGTRRGYTF
-	TRBV29-1	-	CSVVPPPFVAGLYEQYF
-	TRBV3-1/TRBV3-2	-	CAAARLQETQYF
-	TRBV7-3	few	CASSLDGYGYTF
-	TRBV28	-	CASGGLAAFF
TRBD2	TRBV29-1	few	CSVNTGGTGELFF
-	TRBV9	-	CASSALTAGPSGNTIYF
-	TRBV7-3	-	CASSLAGAAGELFF
TRBD1	TRBV29-1	once	CSVGQGANTQYF
-	TRBV4-3	-	CASSQVGGASYEQYF
-	TRBV19	-	CASSKASSSYNEQFF
TRBD1	TRBV30	once	CAWSPRQGLPLHF
-	TRBV4-2	many	CASSQEVGQLNQPQHF
-	TRBV6-2/TRBV6-3	-	CASSYSGDEQYF
-	TRBV10-3	-	CAIRVEDGNEQFF
TRBD1	TRBV7-2	-	CASSVGQGEGEAFF
-	TRBV3-1/TRBV3-2	-	CASSPDLKSPLHF
-	TRBV3-1/TRBV3-2	-	CASSQDVMDSVYSGNTIYF
TRBD1	TRBV9	-	CASSAGGGYGYTF
TRBD2	TRBV4-2	once	CASSQVGSGGGTDTQYF
-	TRBV7-8	-	CASSLGIEYEQYF
-	TRBV7-2	-	CASSSHRQDYKYF
-	TRBV11-1	-	CASSLGGRYYEQYF
TRBD2	TRBV6-5	-	CASSSVSGANTGELFF
-	TRBV15	-	CATSTARFYEQYF
TRBD1	TRBV6-5	-	CASMKGTGTYGYTF
TRBD1	TRBV3-1/TRBV3-2	-	CASSRQGGVNTEAFF
-	TRBV12-3/TRBV12-4	-	CASSPEDLWGYTF
-	TRBV6-5	few	CASRRTAPEAFF
-	TRBV3-1/TRBV3-2	-	CASSDRGRENREKLFF
TRBD2	TRBV29-1	-	CSVRLSGGTYNEQFF
TRBD1	TRBV4-1	-	CASTAGQGLGYTF
TRBD2	TRBV2	-	CASSEWSPSGVNNEQFF
-	TRBV18	-	CASSPKIEQVEGYTF
TRBD1	TRBV5-1	-	CASSFSGQGGQYEQYF
TRBD1	TRBV27	-	CASSLAPTGVEGYTF
-	TRBV5-4	-	CASSHPDRYEQYF
TRBD1	TRBV5-6	-	CASSIGYRGSGGELFF
TRBD2	TRBV5-4	-	CASSDGGAAKNIQYF
-	TRBV7-6	few	CASSLGVSGTDTQYF
-	TRBV28	-	CASSRFSFNTEAFF
-	TRBV9	-	CASSSHGENTEAFF
TRBD1	TRBV2	-	CASCRDRDVDEQFF
TRBD1	TRBV19	-	CASSARQGNNEQFF
TRBD1	TRBV14	once	CASSHKTGTGTYLYAGANVLTF
-	TRBV2	-	CASRPFSRAGLTGRYGYTF
TRBD1	TRBV7-2	-	CASSTETGVNTEAFF
TRBD1	TRBV3-1/TRBV3-2	-	CASSPGGSGTSRDSPLHF
-	TRBV28	-	CASSTPTLDGYIQYF
TRBD1	TRBV19	few	CASSRTGVYEQYF
TRBD1	TRBV5-1	once	CASRGWGTGNTEAFF